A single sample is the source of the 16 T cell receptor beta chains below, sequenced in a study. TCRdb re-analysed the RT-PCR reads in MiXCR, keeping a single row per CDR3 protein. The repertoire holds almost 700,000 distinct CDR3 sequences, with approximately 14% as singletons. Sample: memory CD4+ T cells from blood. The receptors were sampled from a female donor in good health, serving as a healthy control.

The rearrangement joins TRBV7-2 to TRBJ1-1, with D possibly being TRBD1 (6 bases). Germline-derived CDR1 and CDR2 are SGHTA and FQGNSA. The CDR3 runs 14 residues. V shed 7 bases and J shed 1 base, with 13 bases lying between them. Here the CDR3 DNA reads TGTGCCAGCATTCGGGGGGGGGCGAACACTGAAGCTTTCTTT. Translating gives CASIRGGANTEAFF. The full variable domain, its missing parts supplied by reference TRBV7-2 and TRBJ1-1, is GAGVSQSPSNKVTEKGKDVELRCDPISGHTALYWYRQSLGQGLEFLIYFQGNSAPDKSGLPSDRFSAERTGGSVSTLTIQRTQQEDSAVYLCASIRGGANTEAFFGQGTRLTVV.

Here the CDR3 reads CASSRGHTSSYEQYF. In DNA, the CDR3 is TGCGCCAGCAGCCGAGGACATACGAGCTCCTACGAGCAGTACTTC. The genes are TRBV4-3 and TRBJ2-7; maybe TRBD1 (5 bases). V was trimmed by 4 bases and J by 0 bases, leaving 13 bases between them. Germline assignment: CDR1 LGHNA and CDR2 YSLEER. The CDR3 extends over 15 amino acids.

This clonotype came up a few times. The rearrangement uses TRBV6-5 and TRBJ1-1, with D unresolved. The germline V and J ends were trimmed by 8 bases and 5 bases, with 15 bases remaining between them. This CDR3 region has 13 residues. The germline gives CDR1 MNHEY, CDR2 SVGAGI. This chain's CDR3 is CASVGTPVTEAFF. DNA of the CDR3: TGTGCCAGCGTAGGAACCCCGGTGACTGAAGCTTTCTTT.

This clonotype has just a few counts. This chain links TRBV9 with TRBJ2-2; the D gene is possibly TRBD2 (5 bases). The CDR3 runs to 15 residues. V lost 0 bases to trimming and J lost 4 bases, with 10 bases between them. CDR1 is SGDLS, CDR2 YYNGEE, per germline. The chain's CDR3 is CASSVGGRGTGELFF. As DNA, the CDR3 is TGTGCCAGCAGCGTAGGGGGTCGGGGCACCGGGGAGCTGTTTTTT. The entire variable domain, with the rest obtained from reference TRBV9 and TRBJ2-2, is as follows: DSGVTQTPKHLITATGQRVTLRCSPRSGDLSVYWYQQSLDQGLQFLIQYYNGEERAKGNILERFSAQQFPDLHSELNLSSLELGDSALYFCASSVGGRGTGELFFGEGSRLTVL.

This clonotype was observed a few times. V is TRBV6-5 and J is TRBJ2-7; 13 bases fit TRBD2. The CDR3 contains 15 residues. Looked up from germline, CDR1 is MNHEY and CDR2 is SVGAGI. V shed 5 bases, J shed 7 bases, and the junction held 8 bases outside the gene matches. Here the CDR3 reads CASSGTSGRAWEQYF. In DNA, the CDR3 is TGTGCCAGCAGTGGCACTAGCGGGAGGGCCTGGGAGCAGTACTTC.

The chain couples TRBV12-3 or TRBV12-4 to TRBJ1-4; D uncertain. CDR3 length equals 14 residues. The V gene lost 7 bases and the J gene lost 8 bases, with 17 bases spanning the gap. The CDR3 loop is CASTLGRYGEKLFF. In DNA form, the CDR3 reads TGTGCCAGCACCTTGGGGAGGTATGGGGAAAAACTGTTTTTT.

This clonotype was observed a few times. In DNA form, the CDR3 reads TGTGCCAGCAGTTTTGGCGCTTGGATCGGGGAGCTGTTTTTT. Amino acid sequence: CASSFGAWIGELFF. V usage is TRBV27 and J usage is TRBJ2-2; D gene uncertain. CDR1 is MNHEY, CDR2 SMNVEV, per germline (reference sequence). V lost 3 bases and J 7 bases, leaving 12 bases between the germline ends. This CDR3 region has 14 residues.

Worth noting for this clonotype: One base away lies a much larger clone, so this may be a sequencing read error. The CDR3 here is CASSPGGHTQYF. The CDR3 DNA follows: TGTGCCAGCAGTCCGGGGGGTCATACGCAGTATTTT. The rearrangement joins TRBV6-6 to TRBJ2-3; 7 nucleotides line up with TRBD2. Germline V gene sequence: CDR1 MNHNY, CDR2 SVGAGI (reference sequence). Losses at the gene ends were 5 bases for V and 7 bases for J; bases not matched to a gene: 3. The CDR3 contains 12 residues.

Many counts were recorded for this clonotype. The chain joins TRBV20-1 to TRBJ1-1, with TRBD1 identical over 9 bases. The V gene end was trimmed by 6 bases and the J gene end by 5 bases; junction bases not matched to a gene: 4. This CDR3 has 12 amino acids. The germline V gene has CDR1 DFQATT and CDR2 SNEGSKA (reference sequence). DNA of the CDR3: TGCAGTGCGTTCGGGACAGGGACTGAAGCTTTCTTT. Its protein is CSAFGTGTEAFF.

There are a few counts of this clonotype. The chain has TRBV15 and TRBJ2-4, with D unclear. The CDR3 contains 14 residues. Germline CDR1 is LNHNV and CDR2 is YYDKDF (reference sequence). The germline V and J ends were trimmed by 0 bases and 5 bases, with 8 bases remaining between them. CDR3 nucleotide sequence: TGTGCCACCAGCAGAGATTATGCGCAAAACATTCAGTACTTC. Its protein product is CATSRDYAQNIQYF.

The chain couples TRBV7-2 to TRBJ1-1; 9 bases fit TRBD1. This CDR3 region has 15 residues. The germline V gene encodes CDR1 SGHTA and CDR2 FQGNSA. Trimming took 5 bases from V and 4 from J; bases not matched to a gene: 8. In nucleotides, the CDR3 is TGTGCCAGCAGCGTCAGACAGGGGGTATCCACTGAAGCTTTCTTT. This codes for CASSVRQGVSTEAFF.

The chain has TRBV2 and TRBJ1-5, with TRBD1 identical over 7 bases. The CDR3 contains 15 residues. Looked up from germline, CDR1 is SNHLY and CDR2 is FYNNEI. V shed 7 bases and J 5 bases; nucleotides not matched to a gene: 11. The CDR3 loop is CASKSRQGVYQPQHF. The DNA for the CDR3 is TGTGCCAGCAAATCCCGGCAGGGGGTTTATCAGCCCCAGCATTTT. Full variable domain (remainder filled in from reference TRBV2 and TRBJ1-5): EPEVTQTPSHQVTQMGQEVILRCVPISNHLYFYWYRQILGQKVEFLVSFYNNEISEKSEIFDDQFSVERPDGSNFTLKIRSTKLEDSAMYFCASKSRQGVYQPQHFGDGTRLSIL.

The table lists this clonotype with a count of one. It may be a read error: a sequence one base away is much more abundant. CDR3 protein: CATSDPSRSVSDEQFF. For the CDR3, the DNA is TGTGCCACCAGTGATCCTAGCAGGAGCGTTTCGGATGAGCAGTTCTTC. The chain is built from TRBV24-1 and TRBJ2-1; D might be TRBD2 (5 bases). CDR3 length: 16 residues. Looked up from germline, CDR1 is KGHDR and CDR2 is SFDVKD. With 3 bases removed from V and 8 bases from J, the gap between germline ends came to 19 bases.

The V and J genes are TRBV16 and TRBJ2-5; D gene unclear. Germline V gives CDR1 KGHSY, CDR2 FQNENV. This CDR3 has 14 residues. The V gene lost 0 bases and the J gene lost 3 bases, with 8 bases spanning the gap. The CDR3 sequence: CASSQSKGKETQYF. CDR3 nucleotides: TGTGCCAGCAGCCAATCAAAAGGGAAAGAGACCCAGTACTTC.

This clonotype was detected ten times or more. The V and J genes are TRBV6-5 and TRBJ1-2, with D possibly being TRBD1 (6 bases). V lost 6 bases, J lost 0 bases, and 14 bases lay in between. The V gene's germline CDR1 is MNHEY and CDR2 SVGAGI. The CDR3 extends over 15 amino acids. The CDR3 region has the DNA TGTGCCAGCAGCGAACAGGGCCGAGCTAACTATGGCTACACCTTC. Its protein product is CASSEQGRANYGYTF.

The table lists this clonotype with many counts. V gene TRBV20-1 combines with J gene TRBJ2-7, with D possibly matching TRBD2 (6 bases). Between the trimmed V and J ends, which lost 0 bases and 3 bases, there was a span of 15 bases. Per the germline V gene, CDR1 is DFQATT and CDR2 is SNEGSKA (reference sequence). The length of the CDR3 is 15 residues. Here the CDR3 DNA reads TGCAGTGCTAGAGACTCGTCGGGGGTAGACTACGAGCAGTACTTC. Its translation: CSARDSSGVDYEQYF.